These 21 T cell receptor beta chains came from one sample sequenced in a study of cytomegalovirus exposure and HLA in healthy donors. Vbeta (60) and Jbeta (13) primers were used in the PCR. The protocol was immunoSEQ multiplex PCR, while the TCRdb copy is restricted to in-frame clones and leaves out a portion. Among 65,000 to 85,000 clones listed, under 80% were seen once. The sequencing sample was made of PBMCs. Receptors originate from a male donor in good health and CMV-seropositive.

The V call is TRBV2, the J call TRBJ2-2; possibly TRBD1 for D (5 bases). Germline-derived CDR1 and CDR2 are SNHLY and FYNNEI. The CDR3 consists of 15 residues. Trimming removed 7 bases at V and 0 bases at J, with 12 bases between. This CDR3 reads CASKMTESNTGELFF. CDR3 nucleotide sequence: TGTGCCAGCAAAATGACAGAGTCGAACACCGGGGAGCTGTTTTTT.

The chain uses TRBV13 and TRBJ2-3; TRBD2 aligns across 12 bases. Germline CDR1 PRHDT, CDR2 FYEKMQ (reference sequence). CDR3 length: 16 residues. V shed 5 bases, J shed 8 bases, and the junction held 11 bases outside the gene matches. CDR3: CASSTLAGGPMGTQYF. As DNA, the CDR3 is TGTGCCAGCAGCACCCTAGCGGGAGGGCCAATGGGTACGCAGTATTTT.

The rearrangement links TRBV30 to TRBJ2-7, with a tentative D call TRBD1 (6 bases). The CDR3 contains 14 residues. Germline lookup yields CDR1 GTSNPN and CDR2 SVGIG (reference sequence). Trimming pared 1 base from V and 2 bases from J, leaving 12 bases between. CDR3 nucleotide sequence: TGTGCCTGGAGTGGGCTAGGGACACCCTACGAGCAGTACTTC. This translates into CAWSGLGTPYEQYF.

This rearrangement joins TRBV7-2 to TRBJ2-2; no firm D call. The germline CDR1 and CDR2 sequences are SGHTA and FQGNSA. This CDR3 spans 13 amino acids. Trimming removed 4 bases at V and 8 bases at J, with 11 bases between. The CDR3 DNA follows: TGTGCCAGCAGCTCGCAGGTTGCGGGGGAGCTGTTTTTT. The encoded protein is CASSSQVAGELFF. The variable domain in full, with the rest retrieved from reference TRBV7-2 and TRBJ2-2, is GAGVSQSPSNKVTEKGKDVELRCDPISGHTALYWYRQSLGQGLEFLIYFQGNSAPDKSGLPSDRFSAERTGGSVSTLTIQRTQQEDSAVYLCASSSQVAGELFFGEGSRLTVL.

The V call is TRBV9, the J call TRBJ2-3; the D gene is possibly TRBD2 (5 bases). Trimming pared 4 bases from V and 0 bases from J, leaving 12 bases between. The CDR3 runs to 15 residues. Germline V gene sequence: CDR1 SGDLS, CDR2 YYNGEE. CDR3 DNA sequence: TGTGCCAGCAGCCCCCAAGCGGCTAGCACAGATACGCAGTATTTT. It is translated as CASSPQAASTDTQYF.

The rearrangement uses TRBV2 and TRBJ2-3, with 9 bases matching TRBD2. Germline CDR1 reads SNHLY; CDR2 reads FYNNEI. The CDR3 sequence is 15 residues long. J lost 0 bases, V lost 7 bases, and 5 bases had no gene match. CDR3 nucleotides: TGTGCCAGCATTCAAACTAGCGGGAGCACAGATACGCAGTATTTT. It specifies CASIQTSGSTDTQYF.

The V gene is TRBV7-9, the J gene TRBJ1-1; TRBD1 might be the D (6 bases). Germline V gives CDR1 SEHNR, CDR2 FQNEAQ (reference sequence). The CDR3 runs 13 residues. V was pared by 5 bases and J by 5 bases, with 12 bases between. DNA for the CDR3: TGTGCCAGCAGCGAGGGGGGGAAGACTGAAGCTTTCTTT. This codes for CASSEGGKTEAFF. The full variable domain, with the rest looked up from reference TRBV7-9 and TRBJ1-1, is DTGVSQNPRHKITKRGQNVTFRCDPISEHNRLYWYRQTLGQGPEFLTYFQNEAQLEKSRLLSDRFSAERPKGSFSTLEIQRTEQGDSAMYLCASSEGGKTEAFFGQGTRLTVV.

The rearrangement uses TRBV5-1 and TRBJ2-3; 11 positions match TRBD2. Trimming removed 0 bases from V and 6 bases from J; junction bases left unmatched: 6. This CDR3 spans 16 amino acids. Per germline, CDR1 SGHRS and CDR2 YFSETQ. CDR3 bases: TGCGCCAGCAGCTTGGTGACTAGCGGGAATGTGGATACGCAGTATTTT. It yields the protein CASSLVTSGNVDTQYF.

This rearrangement joins TRBV18 to TRBJ2-7, with D tentatively TRBD1 (5 bases). Trimming took 0 bases from V and 5 from J, leaving 8 bases between them. CDR3 size: 13 residues. CDR1 and CDR2 (germline): KGHSH, LQKENI. CDR3 amino acids: CASSPPQADEQYF. CDR3 in DNA: TGTGCCAGCTCACCACCACAGGCGGACGAGCAGTACTTC.

Comments on this clone: Other DNA variants within this sample encode the same CDR3. This sequence joins TRBV29-1 and TRBJ2-2; TRBD1 matches 7 bases. V dropped 6 bases and J dropped 0; count of bases not matched to a gene: 1. The CDR3 is 13 amino acids. CDR1 and CDR2 (germline): SQVTM, ANQGSEA. The CDR3 DNA reads TGCAGCGTGGGGACAGCGAACACCGGGGAGCTGTTTTTT. It is translated as CSVGTANTGELFF.

V gene TRBV4-3 combines with J gene TRBJ2-3, with TRBD1 matching over 7 bases. The CDR3 contains 15 residues. V lost 5 bases to trimming and J lost 0 bases; unmatched junction nucleotides: 5. Germline V gives CDR1 LGHNA, CDR2 YSLEER. The CDR3 DNA follows: TGCGCCAGCAGCGCACGACAGGGTAGCACAGATACGCAGTATTTT. Translating it yields CASSARQGSTDTQYF.

The chain uses TRBV11-2 and TRBJ2-3; D call uncertain. Per germline, CDR1 SGHAT and CDR2 FQNNGV. The CDR3 contains 11 residues. The ends were cut back, 5 bases at V and 2 bases at J, with 2 bases in the middle. The chain's CDR3 is CASSHTDTQYF. The CDR3 DNA reads as TGTGCCAGCAGCCACACAGATACGCAGTATTTT.

The chain carries TRBV27 and TRBJ2-7, with 7 positions matching TRBD2. Trimming took 3 bases from V and 4 from J; bases not matched to a gene: 6. The germline V gene has CDR1 MNHEY and CDR2 SMNVEV (reference sequence). This CDR3 region has 14 residues. CDR3 DNA: TGTGCCAGCAGTTTCGCGGGAGAGGGATACGAGCAGTACTTC. Translated: CASSFAGEGYEQYF.

V usage is TRBV11-2 and J usage is TRBJ2-7; the match to TRBD2 covers 7 bases. Germline lookup yields CDR1 SGHAT and CDR2 FQNNGV. This CDR3 is built from 14 residues. The trim removed 4 bases at V and 3 bases at J, leaving 6 bases unmatched. The CDR3 here is CASSWGGRDYEQYF. CDR3 nucleotides: TGTGCCAGCAGCTGGGGGGGACGGGACTACGAGCAGTACTTC.

This clone was recorded only once. This chain joins TRBV11-2 and TRBJ1-3, with TRBD1 matching 9 bases. In germline, CDR1 is SGHAT, CDR2 FQNNGV. Trimming cost V 0 bases and J 3 bases; bases outside gene matches: 3. The CDR3 spans 16 residues. The CDR3 DNA is TGTGCCAGCAGCTTAGACTGGGACAGGGTTGGAAACACCATATATTTT. Encoded protein: CASSLDWDRVGNTIYF.

The J gene is TRBJ2-7, the V gene TRBV29-1, with a possible D match to TRBD2 (5 bases). CDR3 length: 11 amino acids. Trimming shortened V by 6 bases and J by 3 bases, and 9 bases separated the two germline ends. CDR1 is SQVTM and CDR2 is ANQGSEA in the germline V gene. In DNA, the CDR3 is TGCAGCGTCGGGAACGGCTACGAGCAGTACTTC. Its translation is CSVGNGYEQYF.

CDR3 coding DNA: TGCGCCAGCAGCTTGGGGTTCGGGACAGGGGGCTACGAGCAGTACTTC. Residues: CASSLGFGTGGYEQYF. The chain is built from TRBV5-1 and TRBJ2-7; 11 nucleotides match TRBD1. CDR3 size: 16 residues. Germline assignment: CDR1 SGHRS and CDR2 YFSETQ. The V and J ends lost 0 bases and 3 bases, in that order; junction bases with no gene match: 5. The full variable domain, its missing parts supplied by reference TRBV5-1 and TRBJ2-7, is KAGVTQTPRYLIKTRGQQVTLSCSPISGHRSVSWYQQTPGQGLQFLFEYFSETQRNKGNFPGRFSGRQFSNSRSEMNVSTLELGDSALYLCASSLGFGTGGYEQYFGPGTRLTVT.

This chain connects TRBV5-1 to TRBJ2-3; no clear D. The ends were cut back, 0 bases at V and 1 base at J, with 6 bases in the middle. This CDR3 is built from 14 residues. The germline gives CDR1 SGHRS, CDR2 YFSETQ. The CDR3 sequence: CASSLASGTDTQYF. The DNA for the CDR3 is TGCGCCAGCAGCTTGGCATCGGGCACAGATACGCAGTATTTT.

The chain uses TRBV7-2 and TRBJ2-2; TRBD2 aligns across 15 bases. The ends lost 1 base at V and 8 bases at J; junction bases unmatched: 8. Germline V gene lookup returns CDR1 SGHTA and CDR2 FQGNSA. The CDR3 contains 18 residues. The CDR3 loop is CASSLGWTSGRADGELFF. CDR3 sequence (DNA): TGTGCCAGCAGCTTAGGCTGGACTAGCGGGAGGGCCGATGGGGAGCTGTTTTTT.

This chain joins TRBV7-7 and TRBJ2-5, with TRBD2 matching over 9 bases. The V gene's germline CDR1 is SSHAT and CDR2 FNYEAQ (reference sequence). The length of the CDR3 is 15 residues. V shed 5 bases, J shed 3 bases, and the junction held 7 bases outside the gene matches. As DNA, the CDR3 is TGTGCCAGCAGCCAGGGGCCTAGCGGGGAAGAGACCCAGTACTTC. It translates to CASSQGPSGEETQYF.

J is TRBJ1-1 and V is TRBV19; D remains ambiguous. From germline, CDR1 is LNHDA and CDR2 SQIVND (reference sequence). CDR3 length: 15 amino acids. V dropped 1 base and J dropped 0 bases, with 9 bases sitting between them. CDR3 bases: TGTGCCAGTAGTATAGGACATCGCATGAACACTGAAGCTTTCTTT. Its translation is CASSIGHRMNTEAFF.